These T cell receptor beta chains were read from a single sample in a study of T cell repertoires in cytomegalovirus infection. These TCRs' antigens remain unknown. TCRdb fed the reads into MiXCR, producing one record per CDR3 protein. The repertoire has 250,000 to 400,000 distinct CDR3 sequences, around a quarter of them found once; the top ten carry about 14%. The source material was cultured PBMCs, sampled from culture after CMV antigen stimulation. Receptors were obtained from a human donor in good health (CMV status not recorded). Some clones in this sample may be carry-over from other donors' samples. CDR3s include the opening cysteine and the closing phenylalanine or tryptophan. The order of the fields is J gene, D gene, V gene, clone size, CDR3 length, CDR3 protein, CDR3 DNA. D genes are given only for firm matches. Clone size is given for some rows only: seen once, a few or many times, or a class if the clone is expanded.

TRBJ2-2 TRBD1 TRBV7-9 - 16 CASSPRQGVGTGELFF TGTGCCAGCAGCCCCCGACAGGGCGTGGGCACCGGGGAGCTGTTTTTT
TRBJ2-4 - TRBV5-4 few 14 CASSSGLRSNIQYF TGTGCCAGCAGCTCCGGACTTCGATCAAACATTCAGTACTTC
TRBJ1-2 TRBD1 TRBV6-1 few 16 CASSAQRRTGHYGYTF TGTGCCAGCAGTGCCCAGAGGCGGACAGGGCACTATGGCTACACCTTC
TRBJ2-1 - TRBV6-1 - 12 CASSYYVYEQFF TGTGCCAGCAGTTATTATGTCTATGAGCAGTTCTTC
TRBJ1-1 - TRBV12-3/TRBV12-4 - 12 CASSASNTEAFF TGTGCCAGCAGTGCCTCGAACACTGAAGCTTTCTTT
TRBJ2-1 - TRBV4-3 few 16 CASSQDAAGPYNEQFF TGCGCCAGCAGCCAAGATGCGGCGGGTCCATACAATGAGCAGTTCTTC
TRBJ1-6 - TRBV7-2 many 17 CASSLELRVRYNSPLHF TGTGCCAGCAGCTTAGAGTTGAGGGTCAGATACAATTCACCCCTCCACTTT
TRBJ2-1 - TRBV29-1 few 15 CSVATGSDFYNEQFF TGCAGCGTAGCCACAGGGAGTGATTTCTACAATGAGCAGTTCTTC
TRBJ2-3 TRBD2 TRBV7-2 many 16 CASSLEGGRALDTQYF TGTGCCAGCAGCTTAGAGGGCGGGAGGGCCCTGGATACGCAGTATTTT
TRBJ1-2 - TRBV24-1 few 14 CATSDKDGIYGYTF TGTGCCACCAGTGATAAGGACGGAATCTATGGCTACACCTTC
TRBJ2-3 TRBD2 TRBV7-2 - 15 CASSLRREGADTQYF TGTGCCAGCAGCTTAAGGCGGGAGGGGGCCGATACGCAGTATTTT
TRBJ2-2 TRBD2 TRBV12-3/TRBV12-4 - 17 CASSLGLAGVVDGELFF TGTGCCAGCAGCCTGGGACTAGCGGGAGTGGTAGACGGGGAGCTGTTTTTT
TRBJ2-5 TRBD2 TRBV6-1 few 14 CASISLAGVETQYF TGTGCCAGCATATCACTAGCGGGAGTGGAGACCCAGTACTTC
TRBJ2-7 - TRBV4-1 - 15 CASSQDRGRYYEQYF TGCGCCAGCAGCCAAGATCGAGGGAGATACTACGAGCAGTACTTC
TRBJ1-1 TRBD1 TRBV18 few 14 CASSPRDRGTEAFF TGTGCCAGCTCACCCCGCGACAGGGGCACTGAAGCTTTCTTT
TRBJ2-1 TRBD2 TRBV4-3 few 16 CASSQDRVAGVHEQFF TGCGCCAGCAGCCAAGATCGAGTAGCGGGAGTCCATGAGCAGTTCTTC
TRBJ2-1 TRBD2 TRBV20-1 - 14 CSAYTSGRINEQFF TGCAGTGCCTACACTAGCGGGAGAATCAATGAGCAGTTCTTC
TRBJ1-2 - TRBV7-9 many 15 CASSLGARGDYGYTF TGTGCCAGCAGCTTAGGTGCCAGGGGAGACTATGGCTACACCTTC
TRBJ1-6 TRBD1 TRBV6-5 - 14 CASRDQGGHSPLHF TGTGCCAGCAGGGACCAGGGGGGGCATTCACCCCTCCACTTT
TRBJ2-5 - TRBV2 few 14 CASIRERPTETQYF TGTGCCAGCATACGGGAGAGGCCGACGGAGACCCAGTACTTC
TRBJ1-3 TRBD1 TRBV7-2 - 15 CASSEQGAGGDTIYF TGTGCCAGCAGCGAACAGGGGGCAGGGGGCGACACCATATATTTT
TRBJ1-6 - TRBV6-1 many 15 CASSSRTDLGSPLHF TGTGCCAGCAGTTCAAGGACGGACTTGGGTTCACCCCTCCACTTT
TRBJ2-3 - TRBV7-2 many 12 CASSRPRNTQYF TGTGCCAGCAGCCGCCCCAGGAATACGCAGTATTTT
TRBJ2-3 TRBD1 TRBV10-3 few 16 CAISSRDRGQGDTQYF TGTGCCATCAGCTCCCGGGACAGGGGCCAGGGGGATACGCAGTATTTT
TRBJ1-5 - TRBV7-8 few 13 CASSLSVNQPQHF TGTGCCAGCAGCTTATCTGTCAATCAGCCCCAGCATTTT
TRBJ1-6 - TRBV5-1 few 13 CASSTDNNSPLHF TGCGCCAGCAGCACGGACAATAATTCACCCCTCCACTTT
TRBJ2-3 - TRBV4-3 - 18 CASSQAPLVSGSTDTQYF TGCGCCAGCAGCCAAGCTCCCCTGGTTAGCGGTAGCACAGATACGCAGTATTTT
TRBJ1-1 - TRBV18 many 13 CASSHSRDTEAFF TGTGCCAGCTCCCATTCGAGGGACACTGAAGCTTTCTTT
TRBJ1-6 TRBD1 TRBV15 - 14 CATSRRTGEGPLHF TGTGCCACCAGCAGACGTACAGGGGAGGGACCCCTCCACTTT
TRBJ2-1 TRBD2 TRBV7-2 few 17 CASRGGEPPLAYNEQFF TGTGCCAGCAGGGGGGGGGAGCCTCCCTTAGCCTACAATGAGCAGTTCTTC
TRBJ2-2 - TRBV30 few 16 CAWIPGETANTGELFF TGTGCCTGGATCCCCGGCGAGACAGCGAACACCGGGGAGCTGTTTTTT
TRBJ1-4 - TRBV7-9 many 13 CASSYISNEKLFF TGTGCCAGCAGCTATATCAGTAATGAAAAACTGTTTTTT
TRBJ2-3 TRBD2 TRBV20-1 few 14 CSARPGLAGDTQYF TGCAGTGCTAGACCGGGACTAGCGGGAGATACGCAGTATTTT
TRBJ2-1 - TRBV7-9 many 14 CASSPGRRVGEQFF TGTGCCAGCAGCCCAGGGCGTCGAGTAGGTGAGCAGTTCTTC